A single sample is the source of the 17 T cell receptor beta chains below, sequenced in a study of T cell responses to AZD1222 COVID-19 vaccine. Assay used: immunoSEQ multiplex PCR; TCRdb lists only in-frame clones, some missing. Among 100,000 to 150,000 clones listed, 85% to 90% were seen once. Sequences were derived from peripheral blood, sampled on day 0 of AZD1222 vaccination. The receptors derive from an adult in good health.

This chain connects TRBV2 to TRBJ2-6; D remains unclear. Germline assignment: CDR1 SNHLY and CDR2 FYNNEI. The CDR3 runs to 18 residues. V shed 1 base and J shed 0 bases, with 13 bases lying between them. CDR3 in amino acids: CASSEELDTSSGANVLTF. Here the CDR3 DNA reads TGTGCCAGCAGTGAAGAACTGGATACCTCCTCTGGGGCCAACGTCCTGACTTTC.

For the CDR3, the DNA is TGTGCCAGCAGGCCGGGTTTTGTTCCTACGCAGTATTTT. Protein: CASRPGFVPTQYF. This sequence joins TRBV27 and TRBJ2-3, with unresolved D. Looked up from germline, CDR1 is MNHEY and CDR2 is SMNVEV (reference sequence). The germline V and J ends were trimmed by 6 bases and 8 bases, with 15 bases remaining between them. This CDR3 has 13 amino acids.

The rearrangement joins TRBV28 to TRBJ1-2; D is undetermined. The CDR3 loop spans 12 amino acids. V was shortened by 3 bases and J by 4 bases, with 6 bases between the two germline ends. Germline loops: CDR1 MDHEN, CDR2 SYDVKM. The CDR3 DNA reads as TGTGCCAGCAGTTTCCAGGCCTATGGCTACACCTTC. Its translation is CASSFQAYGYTF.

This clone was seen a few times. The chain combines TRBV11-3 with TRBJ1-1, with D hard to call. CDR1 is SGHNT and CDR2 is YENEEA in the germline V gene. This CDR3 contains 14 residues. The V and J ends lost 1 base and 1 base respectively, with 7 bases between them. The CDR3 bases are TGTGCCAGCAGCTTAGGAGGCGGGAACACTGAAGCTTTCTTT. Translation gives CASSLGGGNTEAFF.

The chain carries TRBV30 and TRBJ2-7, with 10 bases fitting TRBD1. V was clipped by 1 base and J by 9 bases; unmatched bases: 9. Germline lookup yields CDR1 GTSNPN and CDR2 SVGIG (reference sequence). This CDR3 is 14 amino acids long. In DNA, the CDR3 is TGTGCCTGGAGTGCAGGCCGGACAGGGGGTGCGCAGTACTTC. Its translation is CAWSAGRTGGAQYF.

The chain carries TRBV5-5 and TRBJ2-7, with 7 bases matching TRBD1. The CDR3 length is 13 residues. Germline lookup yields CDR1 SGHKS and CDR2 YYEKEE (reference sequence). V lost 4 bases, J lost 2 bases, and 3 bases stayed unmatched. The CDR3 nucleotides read TGTGCCAGCAGCCCAGGGGGACCCTACGAGCAGTACTTC. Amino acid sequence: CASSPGGPYEQYF.

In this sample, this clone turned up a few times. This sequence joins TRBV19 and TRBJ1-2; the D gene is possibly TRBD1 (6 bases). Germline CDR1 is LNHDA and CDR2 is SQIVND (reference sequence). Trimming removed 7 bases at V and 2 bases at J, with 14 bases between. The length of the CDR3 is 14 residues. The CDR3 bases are TGTGCCAGTAACACAGGGACTGAAAACTATGGCTACACCTTC. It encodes CASNTGTENYGYTF.

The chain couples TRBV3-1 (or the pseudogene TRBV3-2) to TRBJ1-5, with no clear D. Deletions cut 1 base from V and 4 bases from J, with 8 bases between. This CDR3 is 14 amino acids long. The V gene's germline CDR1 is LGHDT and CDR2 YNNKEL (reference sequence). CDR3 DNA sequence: TGTGCCAGCAGCCAAGGTTGGAAAAATCAGCCCCAGCATTTT. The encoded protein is CASSQGWKNQPQHF.

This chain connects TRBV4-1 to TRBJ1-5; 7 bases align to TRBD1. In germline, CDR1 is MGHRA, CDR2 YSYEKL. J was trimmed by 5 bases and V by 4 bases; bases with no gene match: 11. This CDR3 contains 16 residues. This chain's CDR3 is CASSLTQQGRDQPQHF. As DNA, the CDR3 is TGCGCCAGCAGCCTTACGCAACAGGGGCGGGATCAGCCCCAGCATTTT.

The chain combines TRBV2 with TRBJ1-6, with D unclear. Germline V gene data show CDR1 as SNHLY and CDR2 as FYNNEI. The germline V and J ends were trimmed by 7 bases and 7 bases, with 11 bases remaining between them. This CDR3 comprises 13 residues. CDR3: CASNGQINSPLHF. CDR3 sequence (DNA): TGTGCCAGCAACGGGCAAATCAATTCACCCCTCCACTTT.

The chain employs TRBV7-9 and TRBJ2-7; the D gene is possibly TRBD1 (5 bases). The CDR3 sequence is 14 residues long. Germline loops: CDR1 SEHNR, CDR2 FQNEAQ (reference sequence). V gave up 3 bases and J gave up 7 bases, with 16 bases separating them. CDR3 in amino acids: CASSFNGREGEQYF. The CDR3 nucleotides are TGTGCCAGCAGCTTCAACGGCAGGGAAGGAGAGCAGTACTTC. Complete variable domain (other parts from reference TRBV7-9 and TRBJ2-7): DTGVSQNPRHKITKRGQNVTFRCDPISEHNRLYWYRQTLGQGPEFLTYFQNEAQLEKSRLLSDRFSAERPKGSFSTLEIQRTEQGDSAMYLCASSFNGREGEQYFGPGTRLTVT.

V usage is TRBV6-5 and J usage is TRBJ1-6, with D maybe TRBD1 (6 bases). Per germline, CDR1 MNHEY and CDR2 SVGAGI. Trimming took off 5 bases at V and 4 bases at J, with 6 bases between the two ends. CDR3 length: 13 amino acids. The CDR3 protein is CASSQGYNSPLHF. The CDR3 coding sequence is TGTGCCAGCAGTCAGGGGTATAATTCACCCCTCCACTTT.

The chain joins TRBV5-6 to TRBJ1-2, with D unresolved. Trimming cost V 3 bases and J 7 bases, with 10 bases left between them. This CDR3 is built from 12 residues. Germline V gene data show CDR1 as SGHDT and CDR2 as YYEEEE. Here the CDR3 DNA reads TGTGCCAGCAGCTGGACCCTGGGTGGCTACACCTTC. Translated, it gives CASSWTLGGYTF.

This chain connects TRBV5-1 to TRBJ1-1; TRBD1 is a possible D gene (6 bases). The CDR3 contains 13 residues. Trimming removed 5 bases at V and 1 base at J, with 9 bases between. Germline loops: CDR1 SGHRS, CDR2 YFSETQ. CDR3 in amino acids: CASRWTANTEAFF. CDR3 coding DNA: TGCGCCAGCAGATGGACAGCGAACACTGAAGCTTTCTTT.

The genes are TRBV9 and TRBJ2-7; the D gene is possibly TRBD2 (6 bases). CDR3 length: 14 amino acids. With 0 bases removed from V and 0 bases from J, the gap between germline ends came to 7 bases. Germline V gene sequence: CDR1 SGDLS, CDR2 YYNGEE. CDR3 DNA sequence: TGTGCCAGCAGCGTAGGGGGGGACTCCTACGAGCAGTACTTC. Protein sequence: CASSVGGDSYEQYF.

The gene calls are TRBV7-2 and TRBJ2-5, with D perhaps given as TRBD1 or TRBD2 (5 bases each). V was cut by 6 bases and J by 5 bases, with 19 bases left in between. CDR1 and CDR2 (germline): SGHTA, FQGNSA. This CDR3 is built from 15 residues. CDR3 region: CASSYNQGVEETQYF. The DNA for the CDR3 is TGTGCCAGCAGTTACAACCAGGGAGTTGAGGAGACCCAGTACTTC.

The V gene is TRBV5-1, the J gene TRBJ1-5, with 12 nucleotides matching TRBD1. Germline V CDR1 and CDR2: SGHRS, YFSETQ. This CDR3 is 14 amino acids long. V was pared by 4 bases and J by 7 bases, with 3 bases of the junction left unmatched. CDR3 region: CASSAGTGGQPQHF. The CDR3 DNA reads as TGCGCCAGCAGCGCCGGGACAGGGGGCCAGCCCCAGCATTTT.